This is a list of T cell receptor beta chains from one sample in a study of vaccination and CD4 T cells after COVID-19. Their cognate antigens are unknown. MiXCR, run by TCRdb on the PCR reads, gives a single entry per CDR3 protein. The data contain approximately 22,000 distinct CDR3 sequences, approximately 38% of them singletons. The specimen was CD4+ T cells from blood, cultured in vitro, collected about 7 months after SARS-CoV-2 vaccination. The source of these receptors is a human donor who had recovered from COVID-19. The CDR3 runs from the conserved cysteine through the conserved F or W. Each record gives: D gene, J gene, clone size, V gene, CDR3 DNA, CDR3 protein. A D gene is named only where the DNA matches it firmly. Only some rows state a clone size, as once, few, many or a class for expanded clones.

D gene: TRBD1
J gene: TRBJ1-5
clone size: few
V gene: TRBV27
CDR3 DNA: TGTGCCAGCAGTCCGACAGGGATGGTAGAGTTGGGGAATCAGCCCCAGCATTTT
CDR3 protein: CASSPTGMVELGNQPQHF

D gene: -
J gene: TRBJ2-7
clone size: -
V gene: TRBV7-6
CDR3 DNA: TGTGCCAGCAGCCCTTGGACAGTTCTAAGCTACGAGCAGTACTTC
CDR3 protein: CASSPWTVLSYEQYF

D gene: -
J gene: TRBJ1-6
clone size: few
V gene: TRBV28
CDR3 DNA: TGTGCCAGCAAAGACACCCCTCGGGGCTCACCCCTCCACTTT
CDR3 protein: CASKDTPRGSPLHF

D gene: -
J gene: TRBJ2-5
clone size: few
V gene: TRBV25-1
CDR3 DNA: TGTGCCAGCAGTGCGGAGGCGGCAGGGCAAGAGACCCAGTACTTC
CDR3 protein: CASSAEAAGQETQYF

D gene: TRBD1
J gene: TRBJ1-5
clone size: few
V gene: TRBV15
CDR3 DNA: TGTGCCACCAGTAAGGACAGGCTCAATCAGCCCCAGCATTTT
CDR3 protein: CATSKDRLNQPQHF

D gene: TRBD1
J gene: TRBJ1-5
clone size: -
V gene: TRBV6-5
CDR3 DNA: TGTGCCAGCAGTTACTCGGACAGGGGAGGGCATCAGCCCCAGCATTTT
CDR3 protein: CASSYSDRGGHQPQHF

D gene: TRBD1
J gene: TRBJ2-1
clone size: -
V gene: TRBV20-1
CDR3 DNA: TGCAGTGCTCCCCGCGACAGGGTATTCCCCAATGAGCAGTTCTTC
CDR3 protein: CSAPRDRVFPNEQFF

D gene: -
J gene: TRBJ2-1
clone size: -
V gene: TRBV6-1
CDR3 DNA: TGTGCCAGCAGGCTGTCAGGGATCACCTACAATGAGCAGTTCTTC
CDR3 protein: CASRLSGITYNEQFF

D gene: -
J gene: TRBJ1-2
clone size: -
V gene: TRBV12-3/TRBV12-4
CDR3 DNA: TGTGCCAGCAGTTTATTGGAGACCTATGGCTACACCTTC
CDR3 protein: CASSLLETYGYTF

D gene: TRBD2
J gene: TRBJ2-3
clone size: few
V gene: TRBV7-2
CDR3 DNA: TGTGCCAGCAGCTTGCAAGCGGGAGGGCTCCATACGCAGTATTTT
CDR3 protein: CASSLQAGGLHTQYF

D gene: -
J gene: TRBJ1-1
clone size: -
V gene: TRBV6-1
CDR3 DNA: TGTGCCAGCAGAACCCCACAAAACACTGAAGCTTTCTTT
CDR3 protein: CASRTPQNTEAFF

D gene: -
J gene: TRBJ1-1
clone size: -
V gene: TRBV5-1
CDR3 DNA: TGCGCCAGCAGCTTGGACGGGTTCGAGGACACTGAAGCTTTCTTT
CDR3 protein: CASSLDGFEDTEAFF

D gene: -
J gene: TRBJ1-5
clone size: medium-sized
V gene: TRBV19
CDR3 DNA: TGTGCCAGTAAAGGGCGCCAGGGGAACTATAGCAATCAGCCCCAGCATTTT
CDR3 protein: CASKGRQGNYSNQPQHF

D gene: -
J gene: TRBJ1-2
clone size: few
V gene: TRBV6-1
CDR3 DNA: TGTGCCAGCAGTGAAGCACTGGGTCGTGGCTACACCTTC
CDR3 protein: CASSEALGRGYTF

D gene: -
J gene: TRBJ2-5
clone size: -
V gene: TRBV20-1
CDR3 DNA: TGCAGTGCTAGCTCGGAGACCCAGTACTTC
CDR3 protein: CSASSETQYF

D gene: -
J gene: TRBJ2-7
clone size: -
V gene: TRBV7-8
CDR3 DNA: TGTGCCAGCAGTATCCTGACCGAGCAGTACTTC
CDR3 protein: CASSILTEQYF

D gene: -
J gene: TRBJ1-6
clone size: few
V gene: TRBV28
CDR3 DNA: TGTGCCAGCAGTTTTCAGGGAATTAATAATTCACCCCTCCACTTT
CDR3 protein: CASSFQGINNSPLHF

D gene: -
J gene: TRBJ1-2
clone size: -
V gene: TRBV6-1
CDR3 DNA: TGTGCCAGCAGCCAAGACGGGTACTATGGCTACACCTTC
CDR3 protein: CASSQDGYYGYTF

D gene: -
J gene: TRBJ2-7
clone size: -
V gene: TRBV18
CDR3 DNA: TGTGCCAGCTCACCAGATACGCGGGCTGGCTACGAGCAGTACTTC
CDR3 protein: CASSPDTRAGYEQYF

D gene: -
J gene: TRBJ1-3
clone size: -
V gene: TRBV2
CDR3 DNA: TGTGCCAGCACCACGGGGGTAGGCCAGTTGTCTGGAAACACCATATATTTT
CDR3 protein: CASTTGVGQLSGNTIYF

D gene: TRBD1
J gene: TRBJ2-7
clone size: -
V gene: TRBV4-1
CDR3 DNA: TGCGCCAGCAGCCGACAGACAGGGAACGAGCAGTACTTC
CDR3 protein: CASSRQTGNEQYF

D gene: -
J gene: TRBJ2-6
clone size: few
V gene: TRBV15
CDR3 DNA: TGTGCCACCAGCAGAGGACAGTCTGGGGCCAACGTCCTGACTTTC
CDR3 protein: CATSRGQSGANVLTF

D gene: TRBD2
J gene: TRBJ2-1
clone size: -
V gene: TRBV7-9
CDR3 DNA: TGTGCCAGCAGCTTAGGGCTAGCGGAGGGAACGTGGCTCAACAATGAGCAGTTCTTC
CDR3 protein: CASSLGLAEGTWLNNEQFF

D gene: -
J gene: TRBJ2-2
clone size: -
V gene: TRBV2
CDR3 DNA: TGTGCCAGCAACAACGAGCGTTCCACCGGGGAGCTGTTTTTT
CDR3 protein: CASNNERSTGELFF

D gene: TRBD1
J gene: TRBJ2-4
clone size: few
V gene: TRBV11-3
CDR3 DNA: TGTGCCAGCAGCTTAGGAAGAGGGGGCAACATTCAGTACTTC
CDR3 protein: CASSLGRGGNIQYF

D gene: -
J gene: TRBJ2-1
clone size: -
V gene: TRBV20-1
CDR3 DNA: TGCAGTGCTAGAGATGACTCCTACAATGAGCAGTTCTTC
CDR3 protein: CSARDDSYNEQFF

D gene: TRBD1
J gene: TRBJ2-2
clone size: -
V gene: TRBV7-9
CDR3 DNA: TGTGCCAGCAGCTCCACAGGGGCGACGACAGCGAACACCGGGGAGCTGTTTTTT
CDR3 protein: CASSSTGATTANTGELFF

D gene: -
J gene: TRBJ1-5
clone size: -
V gene: TRBV4-1
CDR3 DNA: TGCGCCAGCAGCCAAGCAACAGGGTTGGGCCAGCCCCAGCATTTT
CDR3 protein: CASSQATGLGQPQHF

D gene: TRBD1
J gene: TRBJ2-3
clone size: -
V gene: TRBV6-1
CDR3 DNA: TGTGCCAGCGGGGGACAGAACACAGATACGCAGTATTTT
CDR3 protein: CASGGQNTDTQYF

D gene: TRBD2
J gene: TRBJ2-7
clone size: -
V gene: TRBV7-2
CDR3 DNA: TGTGCCAGCAGCTTAGGTCTAGCGGAACCCGAGCAGTACTTC
CDR3 protein: CASSLGLAEPEQYF

D gene: TRBD1
J gene: TRBJ1-5
clone size: -
V gene: TRBV25-1
CDR3 DNA: TGTGCCAGCAGTGTAATCCGGGACAGGGTATTTTCATGGAATCAGCCCCAGCATTTT
CDR3 protein: CASSVIRDRVFSWNQPQHF

D gene: TRBD1
J gene: TRBJ2-4
clone size: -
V gene: TRBV11-2
CDR3 DNA: TGTGCCAGCGGAAGGGACAGGAACATTCAGTACTTC
CDR3 protein: CASGRDRNIQYF

D gene: TRBD1
J gene: TRBJ2-3
clone size: few
V gene: TRBV20-1
CDR3 DNA: TGCAGTGCGGTTATACAGGGGGCGAGGACAGATACGCAGTATTTT
CDR3 protein: CSAVIQGARTDTQYF

D gene: TRBD1
J gene: TRBJ2-7
clone size: few
V gene: TRBV28
CDR3 DNA: TGTGCCAGCAGCCGGCCGGGACAGGGATACTACGAGCAGTACTTC
CDR3 protein: CASSRPGQGYYEQYF

D gene: -
J gene: TRBJ2-2
clone size: -
V gene: TRBV6-5
CDR3 DNA: TGTGCCAGCAGTTTCCAGCAGGAGGGCACCGGGGAGCTGTTTTTT
CDR3 protein: CASSFQQEGTGELFF

D gene: -
J gene: TRBJ2-2
clone size: -
V gene: TRBV7-2
CDR3 DNA: TGTGCCAGCAGCTCGTTCTATGGGGAGCTGTTTTTT
CDR3 protein: CASSSFYGELFF

D gene: -
J gene: TRBJ2-1
clone size: few
V gene: TRBV7-2
CDR3 DNA: TGTGCCAGCAGCGCCGGACTACTGTTCTTC
CDR3 protein: CASSAGLLFF

D gene: -
J gene: TRBJ1-6
clone size: -
V gene: TRBV27
CDR3 DNA: TGTGCCAGCAGTATAGAACAGTATAATTCACCCCTCCACTTT
CDR3 protein: CASSIEQYNSPLHF

D gene: -
J gene: TRBJ2-5
clone size: -
V gene: TRBV20-1
CDR3 DNA: TGCAGTGGGACCATCGAAGAGACCCAGTACTTC
CDR3 protein: CSGTIEETQYF

D gene: -
J gene: TRBJ1-2
clone size: few
V gene: TRBV28
CDR3 DNA: TGTGCCAGCAGTTTAGGCAGGTACTATGGCTACACCTTC
CDR3 protein: CASSLGRYYGYTF

D gene: -
J gene: TRBJ2-7
clone size: -
V gene: TRBV28
CDR3 DNA: TGTGCCAGCAGTTTAGGGCAGCTCTACGAGCAGTACTTC
CDR3 protein: CASSLGQLYEQYF

D gene: TRBD1
J gene: TRBJ2-2
clone size: -
V gene: TRBV6-1
CDR3 DNA: TGTGCCAGTGAGGGACAGAGGAACACCGGGGAGCTGTTTTTT
CDR3 protein: CASEGQRNTGELFF

D gene: -
J gene: TRBJ2-5
clone size: -
V gene: TRBV9
CDR3 DNA: TGTGCCAGCAGCGTGGGGGCCTTGGCTTCTGAGACCCAGTACTTC
CDR3 protein: CASSVGALASETQYF

D gene: TRBD2
J gene: TRBJ2-3
clone size: few
V gene: TRBV20-1
CDR3 DNA: TGCAGTGCATCGACTAGCGGGGACACAGATACGCAGTATTTT
CDR3 protein: CSASTSGDTDTQYF

D gene: -
J gene: TRBJ2-5
clone size: medium-sized
V gene: TRBV20-1
CDR3 DNA: TGCAGTGCTACCGGGGACACTCGCGAGGAGACCCAGTACTTC
CDR3 protein: CSATGDTREETQYF

D gene: -
J gene: TRBJ1-6
clone size: once
V gene: TRBV5-4
CDR3 DNA: TGTGCCAGCAGCGTGGACGTTCTCGCGAATTCACCCCTCCACTTT
CDR3 protein: CASSVDVLANSPLHF

D gene: -
J gene: TRBJ1-2
clone size: -
V gene: TRBV7-2
CDR3 DNA: TGTGCCAGCAGCTTAGCGAGAAAGGACTATGGCTACACCTTC
CDR3 protein: CASSLARKDYGYTF

D gene: TRBD1
J gene: TRBJ1-2
clone size: -
V gene: TRBV5-1
CDR3 DNA: TGCGCCAGCAGCATAGGACAGGAGGGAGTTGGCTACACCTTC
CDR3 protein: CASSIGQEGVGYTF

D gene: -
J gene: TRBJ2-7
clone size: -
V gene: TRBV6-5
CDR3 DNA: TGTGCCAGCAGTTGGGACGGCGGCTACGAGCAGTACTTC
CDR3 protein: CASSWDGGYEQYF